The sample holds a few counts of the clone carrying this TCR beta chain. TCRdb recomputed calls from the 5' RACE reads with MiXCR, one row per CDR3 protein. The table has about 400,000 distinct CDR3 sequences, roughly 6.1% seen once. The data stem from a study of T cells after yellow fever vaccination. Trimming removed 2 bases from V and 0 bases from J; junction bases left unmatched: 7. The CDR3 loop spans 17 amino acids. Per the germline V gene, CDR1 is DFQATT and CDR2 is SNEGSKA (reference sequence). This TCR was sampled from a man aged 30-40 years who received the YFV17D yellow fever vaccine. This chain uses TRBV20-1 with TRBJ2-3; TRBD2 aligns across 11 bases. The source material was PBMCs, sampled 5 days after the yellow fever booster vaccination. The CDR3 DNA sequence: TGCAGTGCTAGAAGGTCTAGCGGGAGGACTAGCACAGATACGCAGTATTTT. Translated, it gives CSARRSSGRTSTDTQYF.